This TCR beta chain appears in the sequencing data of a study of blood T cells in healthy people across ages. The V and J ends lost 5 bases and 4 bases respectively, with 14 bases between them. The CDR3 contains 14 residues. Germline V CDR1 and CDR2: SGHTA, FQGNSA. A sample-barcoded 5' primer and a J-beta primer mix were used in a second PCR of roughly 7 to 12 cycles. A single record per CDR3 protein comes from TCRdb applying MiXCR to the 5' RACE reads. Here the sample spans more than 900,000 distinct CDR3 sequences, just under 30% being singletons. This clonotype was detected ten times or more. This sample was shared with a second study, whose subject was T cells of mothers and their children.

This clonotype originated in a woman between 35 and 50 years old in good health. The chain is built from TRBV7-2 and TRBJ2-5; D is possibly TRBD2 (5 bases). The material sequenced was blood. CDR3 coding DNA: TGTGCCAGCAGCCCCCCCCCGGGGTTAGAGACCCAGTACTTC. Protein: CASSPPPGLETQYF.